This TCR beta chain was sequenced for a study of PD-1 blockade in classical Hodgkin lymphoma. The CDR3 loop spans 14 amino acids. Trimming stripped 0 bases from V and 5 bases from J, with 9 bases between. Germline CDR1 and CDR2: SGDLS and YYNGEE. The time point is: cycle 4 day 1 (C4D1), after more than five weeks of nivolumab. After autologous stem cell transplantation all patients relapsed, and prior brentuximab vedotin exposure differed between cohorts. TCRdb keeps only in-frame clones here, not all; method: immunoSEQ multiplex PCR. The table records about 47,000 clones, around 80% of them present only once.

V and J are TRBV9 and TRBJ2-1, with a tentative D call TRBD2 (5 bases). The TCR originated in a human donor with classical Hodgkin lymphoma. Sequenced material: peripheral blood mononuclear cells (PBMCs), taken before the fourth cycle of nivolumab. The CDR3 sequence: CASSVVTGNNEQFF. The CDR3, as DNA: TGTGCCAGCAGCGTAGTGACGGGAAACAATGAGCAGTTCTTC.